Presented here are 31 T cell receptor beta chains from one specimen sequenced in a study of CDR3 diversity in severe acne. TCRdb reprocessed the PCR reads with MiXCR, giving one entry per CDR3 protein. The repertoire consists of tens of thousands of distinct CDR3 sequences, with 51% occurring once and the leading ten covering roughly an eighth. Sequenced sample: blood. These receptors all stem from a male donor in good health, without acne.

Many counts were recorded for this clonotype. The gene calls are TRBV9 and TRBJ1-2, with D possibly matching TRBD1 (5 bases). Germline V gene sequence: CDR1 SGDLS, CDR2 YYNGEE. V lost 0 bases to trimming and J lost 0 bases, with 15 bases between them. The CDR3 runs 17 residues. CDR3 protein: CASSVGSGWQANYGYTF. In nucleotides, the CDR3 is TGTGCCAGCAGCGTAGGCTCAGGGTGGCAGGCTAACTATGGCTACACCTTC. The complete variable domain, with remaining parts taken from reference TRBV9 and TRBJ1-2, reads DSGVTQTPKHLITATGQRVTLRCSPRSGDLSVYWYQQSLDQGLQFLIQYYNGEERAKGNILERFSAQQFPDLHSELNLSSLELGDSALYFCASSVGSGWQANYGYTFGSGTRLTVV.

The V gene is TRBV7-9, the J gene TRBJ2-5; possibly TRBD1 or TRBD2 for D (5 bases each). The J call could be wrong; TRBJ2-4 is a better fit for the DNA end. The CDR3 spans 16 residues. CDR1 is SEHNR and CDR2 is FQNEAQ in the germline V gene (reference sequence). The CDR3: CASSPTRDGTKNIQYF. For the CDR3, the DNA is TGTGCCAGCAGCCCGACACGGGACGGAACCAAAAACATTCAGTACTTC.

In its sample, this clonotype was seen once. The J gene is TRBJ1-1, the V gene TRBV9, with TRBD1 matching over 7 bases. Germline loops: CDR1 SGDLS, CDR2 YYNGEE. This CDR3 is built from 15 residues. The V segment lost 10 bases and the J segment 2 bases; nucleotides outside the gene matches: 14. This CDR3 is CAGTRLGQLNTEAFF. The CDR3 DNA reads TGTGCCGGCACCCGTTTGGGACAGCTAAACACTGAAGCTTTCTTT.

The V gene is TRBV2, the J gene TRBJ1-2, with D maybe TRBD1 (5 bases). The CDR3 is made up of 14 amino acids. Per the germline V gene, CDR1 is SNHLY and CDR2 is FYNNEI. Trimming pared 7 bases from V and 4 bases from J, leaving 16 bases between. The CDR3 nucleotides read TGTGCCAGCAAGGTGTACGGGGCGGTCTATGGCTACACCTTC. It specifies CASKVYGAVYGYTF.

The chain has TRBV11-2 and TRBJ1-2; D not certain. Germline CDR1 SGHAT, CDR2 FQNNGV. The V and J ends lost 5 bases and 7 bases respectively, with 17 bases between them. The CDR3 is 14 amino acids. The CDR3 sequence: CASSPVGGFIGYTF. Written as DNA, the CDR3 is TGTGCCAGCAGCCCCGTAGGAGGGTTTATTGGCTACACCTTC.

On this clonotype: At one end the junction does not follow the germline gene, possibly because of a read error. The chain has TRBV12-3 or TRBV12-4 and TRBJ2-5; 12 nucleotides match TRBD1. The CDR3 has 18 residues. The CDR3 region has the DNA TGTGCCAGCAGTTTGCGGGACAGGGGGCCCGCCAACCAAGAGACCCAGTACTTT. Translation: CASSLRDRGPANQETQYF.

This clonotype was observed a few times. The J gene is TRBJ2-5, the V gene TRBV24-1, with TRBD2 matching 11 bases. V was pared by 3 bases and J by 2 bases, with 1 base of the junction left unmatched. Germline CDR1 reads KGHDR; CDR2 reads SFDVKD. This CDR3 is 15 amino acids long. The CDR3 here is CATSDTSGRQETQYF. The CDR3 region has the DNA TGTGCCACCAGTGATACTAGCGGGAGACAAGAGACCCAGTACTTC.

This clonotype occurred a few times. A read error may be the cause here, since a much bigger clone is one base away. The rearrangement joins TRBV19 to TRBJ2-2, with D possibly matching TRBD2 (6 bases). This CDR3 spans 13 amino acids. Germline V CDR1 and CDR2: LNHDA, SQIVND (reference sequence). Trimming removed 6 bases from V and 5 bases from J, with 10 bases in between. This chain's CDR3 is CASSRRETGELFF. CDR3 nucleotides: TGTGCCAGTAGCCGGAGGGAAACCGGGGAGCTGTTTTTT. Complete variable domain (other parts from reference TRBV19 and TRBJ2-2): DGGITQSPKYLFRKEGQNVTLSCEQNLNHDAMYWYRQDPGQGLRLIYYSQIVNDFQKGDIAEGYSVSREKKESFPLTVTSAQKNPTAFYLCASSRRETGELFFGEGSRLTVL.

This clonotype was seen ten or more times. The rearrangement joins TRBV6-6 to TRBJ1-1, with D perhaps matching TRBD1 (5 bases). Germline V lookup: CDR1 MNHNY, CDR2 SVGAGI (reference sequence). Trimming pared 6 bases from V and 8 bases from J, leaving 13 bases between. This CDR3 comprises 12 residues. The chain's CDR3 is CASSQLRQEAFF. CDR3 DNA sequence: TGTGCCAGCAGCCAACTCCGACAGGAAGCTTTCTTT.

Remarks on this clonotype: One base away lies a much larger clone, so this may be a sequencing read error. The J gene is TRBJ1-6, the V gene TRBV9; no firm D call. The germline V gene has CDR1 SGDLS and CDR2 YYNGEE. The V end was cut by 8 bases, the J end by 11 bases, with 20 bases between. The CDR3 extends over 14 amino acids. The CDR3 sequence is CASRPRPNHPPLHF. CDR3 nucleotide sequence: TGTGCCAGTAGGCCGAGACCGAACCATCCACCCCTCCACTTT.

Here the CDR3 DNA reads TGTGCCAGCAGCTCCCTGACAGCTTCACCCCTCCACTTT. This translates into CASSSLTASPLHF. This chain connects TRBV28 to TRBJ1-6; maybe TRBD1 (5 bases). CDR1 is MDHEN, CDR2 SYDVKM, per germline. This CDR3 spans 13 amino acids. V was cut by 6 bases and J by 9 bases, with 12 bases left in between. Together with reference TRBV28 and TRBJ1-6, the CDR3 gives the full variable domain: DVKVTQSSRYLVKRTGEKVFLECVQDMDHENMFWYRQDPGLGLRLIYFSYDVKMKEKGDIPEGYSVSREKKERFSLILESASTNQTSMYLCASSSLTASPLHFGNGTRLTVT.

A few counts support this clonotype. V usage is TRBV6-5 and J usage is TRBJ1-2, with no clear D. The germline gives CDR1 MNHEY, CDR2 SVGAGI. The CDR3 sequence is 14 residues long. V was shortened by 5 bases and J by 4 bases, with 14 bases between the two germline ends. The CDR3 coding sequence is TGTGCCAGCAGTCCGCGCGGAGCGCGCTATGGCTACACCTTC. It encodes CASSPRGARYGYTF.

This rearrangement joins TRBV6-5 to TRBJ1-1; 8 bases are shared with TRBD1. The CDR3 has 14 amino acids. The V gene's germline CDR1 is MNHEY and CDR2 SVGAGI. V shed 8 bases and J 6 bases; nucleotides not matched to a gene: 11. The CDR3 region is CASAQTGVGAEAFF. CDR3 nucleotide sequence: TGTGCCAGCGCCCAGACAGGGGTTGGGGCTGAAGCTTTCTTT.

This rearrangement joins TRBV12-3 or TRBV12-4 to TRBJ2-7; 11 nucleotides agree with TRBD2. With V trimmed by 1 base and J by 1 base, 0 bases remained unmatched. The CDR3 consists of 15 residues. In DNA form, the CDR3 reads TGTGCCAGCAGTTTAGGACTAGCGGGGTCCTACGAGCAGTACTTC. Its translation: CASSLGLAGSYEQYF.

This clonotype is termed medium-sized. The V call is TRBV20-1, the J call TRBJ2-7; D gene uncertain. CDR1 DFQATT and CDR2 SNEGSKA come from the germline V gene (reference sequence). V lost 3 bases and J 3 bases, leaving 6 bases between the germline ends. The CDR3 is 11 residues long. CDR3 sequence: CSASRDYEQYF. The CDR3 nucleotides read TGCAGTGCTAGTCGCGACTACGAGCAGTACTTC.

Concerning this clonotype: Germline is not matched at one junction end, which may reflect a read error. The chain joins TRBV12-3 or TRBV12-4 to TRBJ2-5; perhaps TRBD2 as D (6 bases). The CDR3 loop spans 14 amino acids. The DNA for the CDR3 is TGTGCCAGCACTTTAGACGGGAGCCAAGAGACCCAGTACTTC. Translating it yields CASTLDGSQETQYF.

The chain uses TRBV24-1 and TRBJ2-3; TRBD2 aligns across 8 bases. Per the germline V gene, CDR1 is KGHDR and CDR2 is SFDVKD. The CDR3 covers 13 residues. Unmatched junction bases numbered 2, after V lost 5 bases and J lost 5 bases. CDR3 residues: CATSVAGLDTQYF. The CDR3 DNA reads TGTGCCACCAGTGTAGCGGGGCTAGATACGCAGTATTTT.

In its sample, this clonotype was seen a few times. J is TRBJ1-1 and V is TRBV7-3, with D unresolved. The V end was cut by 6 bases, the J end by 1 base, with 15 bases between. CDR1 is SGHTA and CDR2 is FQGTGA in the germline V gene. This CDR3 is 15 amino acids long. CDR3 nucleotide sequence: TGTGCCAGCAGACCGCATCCGTTTGGGAACACTGAAGCTTTCTTT. It codes for CASRPHPFGNTEAFF.

CDR3 amino acids: CSVDAQSSGYTF. Here the CDR3 DNA reads TGCAGCGTTGACGCACAGAGTTCCGGCTACACCTTC. The chain links TRBV29-1 to TRBJ1-2; D is undetermined. The length of the CDR3 is 12 residues. The V end was cut by 3 bases, the J end by 8 bases, with 13 bases between. Germline V lookup: CDR1 SQVTM, CDR2 ANQGSEA.

This clonotype was counted a single time. The genes are TRBV11-3 and TRBJ2-7; 7 nucleotides match TRBD2. Per germline, CDR1 SGHNT and CDR2 YENEEA. This CDR3 has 13 residues. V trimming: 5 bases; J trimming: 1 base; junction bases outside the gene matches: 2. CDR3: CASSQRGSYEQYF. CDR3 nucleotide sequence: TGTGCCAGCAGCCAGCGGGGTTCCTACGAGCAGTACTTC.

This clonotype appeared a few times. The rearrangement uses TRBV19 and TRBJ1-2, with 7 bases fitting TRBD1. CDR1 and CDR2 (germline): LNHDA, SQIVND (reference sequence). With 5 bases clipped from V and 3 bases from J, the junction kept 0 bases outside the gene matches. The CDR3 is 12 amino acids. The CDR3 DNA sequence: TGTGCCAGTAGTCAGGGGGACTATGGCTACACCTTC. This sequence encodes CASSQGDYGYTF.

The chain is built from TRBV7-2 and TRBJ2-2, with TRBD2 identical over 14 bases. Losses at the gene ends were 5 bases for V and 0 bases for J; bases not matched to a gene: 2. CDR3 size: 17 residues. Germline lookup yields CDR1 SGHTA and CDR2 FQGNSA. CDR3 in DNA: TGTGCCAGCAGCCCGGGACTAGCGGGAGCGAACACCGGGGAGCTGTTTTTT. It translates to CASSPGLAGANTGELFF.

This clonotype appeared a single time. The chain links TRBV7-8 to TRBJ2-3, with D possibly TRBD2 on 6 matching bases. Germline-derived CDR1 and CDR2 are SGHVS and FQNEAQ. The V gene lost 5 bases and the J gene lost 2 bases, with 11 bases spanning the gap. The CDR3 runs to 14 residues. CDR3 residues: CASSRGTPTDTQYF. The CDR3, as DNA: TGTGCCAGCAGCCGGGGGACCCCCACAGATACGCAGTATTTT. Drawing the rest from reference TRBV7-8 and TRBJ2-3, the complete variable domain is GAGVSQSPRYKVAKRGQDVALRCDPISGHVSLFWYQQALGQGPEFLTYFQNEAQLDKSGLPSDRFFAERPEGSVSTLKIQRTQQEDSAVYLCASSRGTPTDTQYFGPGTRLTVL.

Remarks on this clonotype: At one boundary the junction diverges from the germline segment, which might be a read error. This chain links TRBV7-8 with TRBJ2-7, with a possible D match to TRBD2 (5 bases). Germline loops: CDR1 SGHVS, CDR2 FQNEAQ. This CDR3 has 9 residues. The CDR3 DNA reads as TGTGCCAGCAGCAGACCGCGGGACTTC. This codes for CASSRPRDF.

This clonotype appeared many times. This rearrangement joins TRBV13 to TRBJ2-3; the match to TRBD2 covers 12 bases. The germline CDR1 and CDR2 sequences are PRHDT and FYEKMQ (reference sequence). The CDR3 has 17 amino acids. V was pared by 1 base and J by 3 bases, with 5 bases of the junction left unmatched. CDR3 in DNA: TGTGCCAGCAGCTTAGAGACTAGCGGGGGAGGAACAGATACGCAGTATTTT. Amino acid sequence: CASSLETSGGGTDTQYF.

The V call is TRBV29-1, the J call TRBJ2-5; 9 bases agree with TRBD2. The CDR3 is 16 residues long. V gave up 0 bases and J gave up 2 bases; unmatched junction bases: 7. Germline V gives CDR1 SQVTM, CDR2 ANQGSEA. This CDR3 reads CSVEDRASGAQETQYF. CDR3 bases: TGCAGCGTTGAAGATCGGGCTAGCGGGGCACAAGAGACCCAGTACTTC.

The sample holds one count of this clonotype. V usage is TRBV27 and J usage is TRBJ2-7, with D possibly matching TRBD1 (7 bases). The CDR3 runs to 15 residues. V lost 2 bases and J lost 6, with 17 bases in between. CDR1 and CDR2 (germline): MNHEY, SMNVEV (reference sequence). As DNA, the CDR3 is TGTGCCAGCAGTTTAAGACAGGGAGGCGGTCTCGAGCAGTACTTC. Its translation: CASSLRQGGGLEQYF.

This clonotype was found a few times. The rearrangement links TRBV2 to TRBJ2-5; D not certain. This CDR3 is 13 amino acids long. The V and J ends lost 6 bases and 4 bases respectively, with 12 bases between them. Germline V gene sequence: CDR1 SNHLY, CDR2 FYNNEI. The CDR3 DNA reads as TGTGCCAGCAGGGCCCTGGACCTAGAGACCCAGTACTTC. This translates into CASRALDLETQYF.

The chain links TRBV7-3 to TRBJ2-7; D gene ambiguous. V was clipped by 6 bases and J by 0 bases, with 12 bases between them. The CDR3 runs 14 residues. The germline V gene has CDR1 SGHTA and CDR2 FQGTGA. The CDR3 nucleotides read TGTGCCAGCAGTACCACGCCGAGCTCCTACGAGCAGTACTTC. Translating gives CASSTTPSSYEQYF.

The chain employs TRBV24-1 and TRBJ2-7; 9 positions agree with TRBD1. This CDR3 region has 14 residues. V shed 9 bases and J 2 bases; nucleotides not matched to a gene: 7. Per the germline V gene, CDR1 is KGHDR and CDR2 is SFDVKD. The CDR3 is CATSGTGKTYEQYF. CDR3 bases: TGTGCCACCTCCGGGACAGGGAAGACCTACGAGCAGTACTTC.

As concerns this clonotype: A much larger clone lies one base from this, so it may be a read error. The rearrangement uses TRBV7-6 and TRBJ1-5; no clear D gene. The V end lost 5 bases, the J end lost 5 bases, and 7 bases lay between the germline ends. Germline CDR1 is SGHVS and CDR2 is FNYEAQ. The CDR3 loop spans 12 amino acids. The CDR3 spells CASSIVDQPQHF. The CDR3, as DNA: TGTGCCAGCAGCATAGTAGATCAGCCCCAGCATTTT.